Listed below are T cell receptor beta chains from one sample, sequenced in a study of vaccination effects on CD4 cells after COVID-19. Profiling relied on immunoSEQ multiplex PCR, and the TCRdb table lists in-frame clones only, not all of them. The table has just under 65,000 clones, about 80% seen once. These receptors have no identified antigens. The sequenced sample was CD4+ T cells from PBMCs cultured with HCoV-OC43 spike peptides, obtained before COVID-19 vaccination. The receptor set was obtained from a human donor who received a COVID-19 vaccine. CDR3s include the opening cysteine and the closing phenylalanine or tryptophan. The order of the fields is J gene, D gene, clone size, V gene, CDR3 protein, CDR3 DNA. D genes are given only for firm matches. For some rows the clone size is stated as once, few or many, or as a class when expanded; others skip it.

TRBJ2-1	TRBD1	NA	TRBV6-1	CASSDYRGLEQFF	TGTGCCAGCAGTGACTACAGGGGGCTTGAGCAGTTCTTC
TRBJ1-3	NA	NA	TRBV2	CASTGGFGNTIYF	TGTGCCAGCACGGGGGGGTTCGGAAACACCATATATTTT
TRBJ2-1	TRBD2	NA	TRBV24-1	CATSDPGLGGYNEQFF	TGTGCCACCAGTGACCCTGGACTAGGAGGGTACAATGAGCAGTTCTTC
TRBJ1-3	NA	NA	TRBV21-1	CASSKEQGNKDSGNTIYF	TGTGCCAGCAGCAAAGAGCAGGGGAATAAGGACTCTGGAAACACCATATATTTT
TRBJ2-5	TRBD2	NA	TRBV3-1/TRBV3-2	CASSRTSGGAKVETQYF	TGTGCCAGCAGCCGAACTAGCGGGGGGGCCAAGGTAGAGACCCAGTACTTC
TRBJ2-3	TRBD2	NA	TRBV18	CASSHSSGGTDTQYF	TGTGCCAGCTCACATTCTAGCGGCGGCACAGATACGCAGTATTTT
TRBJ2-1	NA	once	TRBV5-1	CASSLDSYNEQFF	TGCGCCAGCAGCTTGGACAGCTACAATGAGCAGTTCTTC
TRBJ1-1	NA	NA	TRBV19	CASSSGQGSTEAFF	TGTGCCAGTAGTTCAGGTCAGGGTAGCACTGAAGCTTTCTTT
TRBJ2-5	NA	NA	TRBV5-1	CASSLRGNQETQYF	TGCGCCAGCAGCTTGCGGGGGAACCAAGAGACCCAGTACTTC
TRBJ1-5	TRBD1	NA	TRBV5-6	CASSLWDRAFNQPQHF	TGTGCCAGCAGCTTGTGGGACAGGGCTTTCAATCAGCCCCAGCATTTT
TRBJ2-1	TRBD2	NA	TRBV18	CASSPSPGLGRNEQFF	TGTGCCAGCTCACCATCCCCGGGACTAGGTAGGAATGAGCAGTTCTTC
TRBJ2-5	TRBD2	NA	TRBV3-1/TRBV3-2	CASSQVLYSGGSRETQYF	TGTGCCAGCAGCCAAGTTCTGTATAGCGGGGGGTCCCGGGAGACCCAGTACTTC
TRBJ2-2	TRBD2	NA	TRBV4-2	CASSQGASGGAEGGELFF	TGTGCCAGCAGCCAAGGGGCTAGCGGGGGGGCCGAAGGCGGGGAGCTGTTTTTT
TRBJ2-1	NA	NA	TRBV5-1	CASSLVGPGTYNEQFF	TGCGCCAGCAGCTTGGTTGGCCCGGGAACCTACAATGAGCAGTTCTTC
TRBJ2-3	NA	NA	TRBV29-1	CSVVGGGKSTDTQYF	TGCAGCGTTGTAGGCGGTGGGAAATCCACAGATACGCAGTATTTT
TRBJ2-1	NA	NA	TRBV10-1	CASSVGFYDEQFF	TGCGCCAGCAGTGTCGGGTTTTACGATGAGCAGTTCTTC
TRBJ2-2	TRBD1	NA	TRBV15	CATSSLQGADTGELFF	TGTGCCACCAGCAGTTTACAGGGGGCCGACACCGGGGAGCTGTTTTTT
TRBJ2-5	TRBD2	once	TRBV4-3	CASSQAPGGETQYF	TGCGCCAGCAGCCAAGCACCGGGGGGGGAGACCCAGTACTTC
TRBJ1-2	NA	NA	TRBV14	CASSQDHTGEVHGYTF	TGTGCCAGCAGCCAAGATCACACGGGAGAGGTTCATGGCTACACCTTC
TRBJ2-1	TRBD1	NA	TRBV5-5	CASSATGSSYNEQFF	TGTGCCAGCAGCGCGACAGGGAGCTCCTACAATGAGCAGTTCTTC
TRBJ2-1	NA	few	TRBV2	CAGQGGPNNEQFF	TGTGCCGGCCAGGGAGGTCCAAACAATGAGCAGTTCTTC
TRBJ2-5	TRBD2	NA	TRBV24-1	CATSDLASSGPTVEETQYF	TGTGCCACCAGTGATTTGGCTTCTAGCGGGCCAACAGTGGAAGAGACCCAGTACTTC
TRBJ1-1	TRBD1	NA	TRBV5-1	CASSTGQGNTEAFF	TGCGCCAGCAGCACTGGACAGGGGAACACTGAAGCTTTCTTT
TRBJ2-3	NA	NA	TRBV5-1	CASSLGTGWGTDTQYF	TGCGCCAGCAGCTTGGGTACAGGGTGGGGCACAGATACGCAGTATTTT